The entry below describes one T cell receptor (beta chain). Its specificity is not known. V lost 4 bases to trimming and J lost 6 bases, with 22 bases between them. Germline CDR1 reads SGHTA; CDR2 reads FQGNSA. CDR3 size: 17 residues. TCRdb re-called the 5' RACE reads with MiXCR, one entry per CDR3 protein. The sample has more than 1.5 million distinct CDR3 sequences, less than 40% seen once. These data come from a study of identical twins. The study's findings and limits: Compared with unrelated sharing, twin-shared out-of-frame alpha sequences had more low-probability sequences.

The origin of this receptor is a newborn girl in good health. The rearrangement uses TRBV7-2 and TRBJ2-4; possible D gene TRBD1, 6 bases. Sequenced: cord blood. Here the CDR3 reads CASSSRTLRGKSNIQYF. CDR3 coding DNA: TGTGCCAGCAGCTCCCGCACGTTAAGGGGGAAGTCAAACATTCAGTACTTC.